The clone carrying this TCR beta chain was observed a few times. Antigen unknown. The data stem from a study of blood T cells in healthy people across ages. The CDR3 contains 15 residues. Trimming removed 5 bases from V and 7 bases from J, with 18 bases in between. CDR1 is SGHTA and CDR2 is FQGNSA in the germline V gene. The authors ran a second PCR of about 6 to 11 cycles using a sample-barcoded 5' primer and a J-beta primer mix. Carrying 12 random nucleotides, a template-switch adaptor labeled each individual cDNA molecule. TCRdb processed the 5' RACE reads anew with MiXCR; each CDR3 protein has one entry. Of 600,000 to 1,000,000 distinct CDR3 sequences listed, around a quarter are singletons. Findings and caveats of the study: Because donor CMV status was unknown, expanded clonotype changes were possibly confounded.

The same sample was also used in a study of T cells of mothers and their children. According to that study: Each mother gave over 8.5 million TCR beta CDR3 reads; each child, approximately 3.3 million.

The chain carries TRBV7-2 and TRBJ2-1; D is possibly TRBD2 (6 bases). This receptor was identified in a boy between 10 and 17 years old in good health. Sequencing input: blood. The CDR3 sequence: CASSPLGRGRNEQFF. DNA of the CDR3: TGTGCCAGCAGCCCCCTGGGGCGGGGCAGAAATGAGCAGTTCTTC. The variable domain in full, with the rest retrieved from reference TRBV7-2 and TRBJ2-1, is GAGVSQSPSNKVTEKGKDVELRCDPISGHTALYWYRQSLGQGLEFLIYFQGNSAPDKSGLPSDRFSAERTGGSVSTLTIQRTQQEDSAVYLCASSPLGRGRNEQFFGPGTRLTVL.